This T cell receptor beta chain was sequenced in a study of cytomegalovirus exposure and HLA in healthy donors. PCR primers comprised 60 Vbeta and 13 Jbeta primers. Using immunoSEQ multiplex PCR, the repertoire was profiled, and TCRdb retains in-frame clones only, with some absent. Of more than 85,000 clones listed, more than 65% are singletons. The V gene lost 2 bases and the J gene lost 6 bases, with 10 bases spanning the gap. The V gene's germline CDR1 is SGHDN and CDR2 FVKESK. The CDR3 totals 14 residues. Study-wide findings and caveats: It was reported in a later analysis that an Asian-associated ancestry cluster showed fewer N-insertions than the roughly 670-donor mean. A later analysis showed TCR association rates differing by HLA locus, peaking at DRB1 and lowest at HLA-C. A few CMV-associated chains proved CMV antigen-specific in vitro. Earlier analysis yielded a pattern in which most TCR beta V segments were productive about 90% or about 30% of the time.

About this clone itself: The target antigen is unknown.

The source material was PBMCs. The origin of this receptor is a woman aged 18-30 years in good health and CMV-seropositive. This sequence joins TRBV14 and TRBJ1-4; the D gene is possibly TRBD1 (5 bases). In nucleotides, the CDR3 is TGTGCCAGCAGCCAACGGCAGGGATATGAAAAACTGTTTTTT. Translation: CASSQRQGYEKLFF. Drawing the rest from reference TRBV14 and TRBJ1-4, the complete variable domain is EAGVTQFPSHSVIEKGQTVTLRCDPISGHDNLYWYRRVMGKEIKFLLHFVKESKQDESGMPNNRFLAERTGGTYSTLKVQPAELEDSGVYFCASSQRQGYEKLFFGSGTQLSVL.